The rows below give T cell receptor beta chains drawn from one sample of a study of CDR3 diversity in severe acne. MiXCR, applied by TCRdb to the PCR reads, yields one record per CDR3 protein. The repertoire includes around 100,000 distinct CDR3 sequences, roughly 51% of them detected once, and approximately 13% sits in the top ten. Sample: blood. The receptors stem from a male donor with acne. The CDR3 runs from the conserved cysteine through the conserved F or W. The order of the fields is J gene, V gene, D gene, clone size, CDR3 DNA, CDR3 protein. D genes are given only for firm matches. Clone size is given for some rows only: seen once, a few or many times, or a class if the clone is expanded.

j_call: TRBJ2-3
v_call: TRBV19
d_call: -
clone_size: -
cdr3_nt: TGTGCCCCCGAACGGAGAGACACAGATACGCAGTATTTT
cdr3_aa: CAPERRDTDTQYF

j_call: TRBJ2-5
v_call: TRBV2
d_call: -
clone_size: -
cdr3_nt: TGTGCCAGCAGTGAGTCAGGTCCGAGGGAGACCCAGTACTTC
cdr3_aa: CASSESGPRETQYF

j_call: TRBJ2-3
v_call: TRBV7-3
d_call: -
clone_size: many
cdr3_nt: TGTGCCAGCAGCTTAACGACGGGACCGAGAGAGACGGTTACGCAGTATTTT
cdr3_aa: CASSLTTGPRETVTQYF

j_call: TRBJ1-5
v_call: TRBV7-3
d_call: TRBD1
clone_size: -
cdr3_nt: TGTGCCAGCACCCGACAGGGAGGGCTCAATCAGCCCCAGCATTTT
cdr3_aa: CASTRQGGLNQPQHF

j_call: TRBJ1-1
v_call: TRBV12-3/TRBV12-4
d_call: -
clone_size: many
cdr3_nt: TGTGCCAGCAGTTTAGAGGGAGCTGAAGCTTTCTTT
cdr3_aa: CASSLEGAEAFF

j_call: TRBJ2-2
v_call: TRBV7-3
d_call: TRBD2
clone_size: many
cdr3_nt: TGTGCCAGCAGCTTAACTAGTACTAGCGGGAGGAACACCGGGGAGCTGTTTTTT
cdr3_aa: CASSLTSTSGRNTGELFF

j_call: TRBJ2-3
v_call: TRBV25-1
d_call: TRBD2
clone_size: -
cdr3_nt: TGTGCCAGCAGCTTCTTAAGTCGGGATAGCGGGAGAACAGATACGCAGTATTTT
cdr3_aa: CASSFLSRDSGRTDTQYF

j_call: TRBJ2-3
v_call: TRBV27
d_call: TRBD2
clone_size: many
cdr3_nt: TGTGCCAGCAGGGGACTAGGCTCAGATACGCAGTATTTT
cdr3_aa: CASRGLGSDTQYF

j_call: TRBJ1-6
v_call: TRBV2
d_call: -
clone_size: -
cdr3_nt: TGTGCCAGCAGTGTATCAGAAAGATATTCACCCCTCCACTTT
cdr3_aa: CASSVSERYSPLHF

j_call: TRBJ2-7
v_call: TRBV10-2
d_call: -
clone_size: many
cdr3_nt: TGCGCCAGCAGTGAAAGAGTCGAGCAGTACTTC
cdr3_aa: CASSERVEQYF

j_call: TRBJ2-5
v_call: TRBV4-1
d_call: -
clone_size: -
cdr3_nt: TGCGCCAGCAGCCAATATAGGAGTAGCGGAGAGACCCAGTACTTC
cdr3_aa: CASSQYRSSGETQYF

j_call: TRBJ2-7
v_call: TRBV10-3
d_call: -
clone_size: -
cdr3_nt: TGTGCCATCAACGACGGAATACGATCCTACGAGCAGTACTTC
cdr3_aa: CAINDGIRSYEQYF

j_call: TRBJ2-3
v_call: TRBV11-2
d_call: TRBD2
clone_size: -
cdr3_nt: TGCGCCAGCAGGCTAGCGGGAGATCCGGCAGATACGCAGTATTTT
cdr3_aa: CASRLAGDPADTQYF

j_call: TRBJ2-2
v_call: TRBV2
d_call: -
clone_size: -
cdr3_nt: TGTGCCACCTCAGGGTTGAGAGCCGGGGAGCTGTTTTTT
cdr3_aa: CATSGLRAGELFF

j_call: TRBJ2-7
v_call: TRBV12-3/TRBV12-4
d_call: -
clone_size: few
cdr3_nt: TGTGCCAGCAGTTTAACCCGGATCCACGAGCAGTACTTC
cdr3_aa: CASSLTRIHEQYF